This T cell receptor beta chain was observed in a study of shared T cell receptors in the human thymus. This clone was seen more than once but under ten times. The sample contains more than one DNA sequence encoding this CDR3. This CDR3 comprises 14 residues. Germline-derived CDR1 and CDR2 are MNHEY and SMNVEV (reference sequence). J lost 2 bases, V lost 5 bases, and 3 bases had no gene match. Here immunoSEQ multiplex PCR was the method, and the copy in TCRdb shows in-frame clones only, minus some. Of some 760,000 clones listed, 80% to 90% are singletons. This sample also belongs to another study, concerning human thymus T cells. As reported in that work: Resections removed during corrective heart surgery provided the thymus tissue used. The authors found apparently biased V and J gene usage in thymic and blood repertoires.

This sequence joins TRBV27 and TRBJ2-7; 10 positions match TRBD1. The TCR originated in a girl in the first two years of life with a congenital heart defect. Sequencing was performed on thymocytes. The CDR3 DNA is TGTGCCAGCAGTCCCGGACAGGGGGCCTACGAGCAGTACTTC. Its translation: CASSPGQGAYEQYF.